These T cell receptor beta chains were read from a single sample in a study of blood T cell dynamics during melanoma immunotherapy. Clones were sequenced by immunoSEQ multiplex PCR, and TCRdb holds only the in-frame ones, with some missing. The sample holds approximately 20,000 clones, 87% seen once. The source was blood, collected from a patient treated with checkpoint blockade. These receptors were taken from a human donor with melanoma. The CDR3 runs from the conserved cysteine through the conserved F or W. D genes are given only for firm matches. A clone size is listed for some rows: how often the clone was seen (once, few, many), or a class if it is expanded.

size: -
D: TRBD2
V: TRBV4-2
J: TRBJ2-3
DNA: TGTGCCAGCAGCCTGGGACTATCCGGCACAGATACGCAGTATTTT
CDR3: CASSLGLSGTDTQYF

size: -
D: -
V: TRBV2
J: TRBJ2-3
DNA: TGTGCCAGCAGGGCCCCACGGGCTAGCGAAGAAGATACGCAGTATTTT
CDR3: CASRAPRASEEDTQYF

size: -
D: -
V: TRBV19
J: TRBJ2-5
DNA: TGTGCCAGCGGAGGGGAGACCCAGTACTTC
CDR3: CASGGETQYF

size: -
D: -
V: TRBV6-5
J: TRBJ1-1
DNA: TGTGCCAGCAGTTACCGGCCAGGGGAGACTGAAGCTTTCTTT
CDR3: CASSYRPGETEAFF

size: -
D: -
V: TRBV6-1
J: TRBJ2-7
DNA: TGTGCCAGCACCCAAATTTCAGGGATCTACGAGCAGTACTTC
CDR3: CASTQISGIYEQYF

size: -
D: -
V: TRBV4-3
J: TRBJ1-1
DNA: TGCGCCAGCAGCCAAGATTCCACAGGGACGAACACTGAAGCTTTCTTT
CDR3: CASSQDSTGTNTEAFF

size: -
D: -
V: TRBV28
J: TRBJ2-3
DNA: TGTGCCAGCAGTTTAAGGGGGGGGGTAGATACGCAGTATTTT
CDR3: CASSLRGGVDTQYF

size: -
D: TRBD1
V: TRBV28
J: TRBJ1-2
DNA: TGTGCCAGCACCAGGACAGGAAAAGATGGCTACACCTTC
CDR3: CASTRTGKDGYTF

size: -
D: TRBD2
V: TRBV5-1
J: TRBJ2-7
DNA: TGCGCCAGCAGCTTCCGACTAGCGGGGAGCTCCTACGAGCAGTACTTC
CDR3: CASSFRLAGSSYEQYF

size: -
D: TRBD1
V: TRBV28
J: TRBJ1-1
DNA: TGTGCCAGCAGTTTACAGGGACAGCTATCGATGAACACTGAAGCTTTCTTT
CDR3: CASSLQGQLSMNTEAFF

size: -
D: -
V: TRBV4-1
J: TRBJ1-1
DNA: TGCGCCAGCAGCCAAGAGGGGGGGGATGGTCCGGCTTTCTTT
CDR3: CASSQEGGDGPAFF

size: -
D: -
V: TRBV7-6
J: TRBJ2-7
DNA: TGTGCCAGCAGCTCCCTGGGGTACGAGCAGTACTTC
CDR3: CASSSLGYEQYF

size: -
D: TRBD1
V: TRBV7-9
J: TRBJ2-7
DNA: TGTGCCAGCAGCTTAGGGGACAGTTACGAGCAGTACTTC
CDR3: CASSLGDSYEQYF

size: -
D: TRBD1
V: TRBV7-2
J: TRBJ1-5
DNA: TGTGCCAGCAGCTTAGGTGGACAGGGGTGGTCCTATAGCAATCAGCCCCAGCATTTT
CDR3: CASSLGGQGWSYSNQPQHF

size: once
D: TRBD2
V: TRBV19
J: TRBJ2-2
DNA: TGTGCCAGCCTAGGATGGACTAGCGGGACCGGGGAGCTGTTTTTT
CDR3: CASLGWTSGTGELFF

size: -
D: -
V: TRBV4-3
J: TRBJ1-1
DNA: TGCGCCAGCAGCCAAGTTGGGGGCACTGAAGCTTTCTTT
CDR3: CASSQVGGTEAFF

size: -
D: -
V: TRBV6-4
J: TRBJ2-2
DNA: TGTGCCAGCAGTGTCTCGGCGGAGGGGTCCGGGGAGCTGTTTTTT
CDR3: CASSVSAEGSGELFF

size: once
D: -
V: TRBV28
J: TRBJ1-1
DNA: TGTGCCAGCAGCCCTGAGGACACTGAAGCTTTCTTT
CDR3: CASSPEDTEAFF

size: -
D: -
V: TRBV28
J: TRBJ2-7
DNA: TGTGCCAGCAGTTCGGACATCTCCTCCTGGTTCTACGAGCAGTACTTC
CDR3: CASSSDISSWFYEQYF

size: -
D: -
V: TRBV11-2
J: TRBJ1-3
DNA: TGTGCCAGCAGCTTAGAGCACACCATATATTTT
CDR3: CASSLEHTIYF

size: -
D: -
V: TRBV6-5
J: TRBJ1-2
DNA: TGTGCCAGCAGCCTAGACCTGAACTATGGCTACACCTTC
CDR3: CASSLDLNYGYTF

size: -
D: -
V: TRBV10-2
J: TRBJ1-5
DNA: TGCGCCAGCAGTGAGTATTGGGCTAATAGCAATCAGCCCCAGCATTTT
CDR3: CASSEYWANSNQPQHF

size: -
D: TRBD2
V: TRBV30
J: TRBJ2-7
DNA: TGTGCCTGGAGTGTCGGTTCGGGAGGGTCCGAGCAGTACTTC
CDR3: CAWSVGSGGSEQYF

size: -
D: TRBD1
V: TRBV27
J: TRBJ1-5
DNA: TGTGCCAGCAGTGAGGGGACAGGGGGCGGATTTTCCCAGCCCCAGCATTTT
CDR3: CASSEGTGGGFSQPQHF

size: -
D: -
V: TRBV25-1
J: TRBJ2-2
DNA: TGTGCCAGCAGTCCTGCCGGGGAGCTGTTTTTT
CDR3: CASSPAGELFF

size: -
D: -
V: TRBV28
J: TRBJ1-2
DNA: TGTGCCAGCAGTACCGAAACCGGGGGCTACACCTTC
CDR3: CASSTETGGYTF

size: -
D: -
V: TRBV27
J: TRBJ2-3
DNA: TGTGCCAGCAGTTTAGGGGTGCCGGGTACAGATACGCAGTATTTT
CDR3: CASSLGVPGTDTQYF

size: -
D: -
V: TRBV4-1
J: TRBJ2-6
DNA: TGCGCCAGCAGCCAAGGCCTACGGGACACATCGTCCTCTGGGGCCAACGTCCTGACTTTC
CDR3: CASSQGLRDTSSSGANVLTF

size: -
D: TRBD1
V: TRBV18
J: TRBJ1-1
DNA: TGTGCCAGCTCACTCACGGACAGGGGAAACACTGAAGCTTTCTTT
CDR3: CASSLTDRGNTEAFF

size: -
D: -
V: TRBV30
J: TRBJ2-7
DNA: TGTGCCTGGAACCCAGGGAAGTCCTACGAGCAGTACTTC
CDR3: CAWNPGKSYEQYF

size: -
D: -
V: TRBV5-1
J: TRBJ2-5
DNA: TGCGCCAGCAGCTTGGTGGGACTGGAAACAGAGACCCAGTACTTC
CDR3: CASSLVGLETETQYF

size: few
D: -
V: TRBV7-3
J: TRBJ1-2
DNA: TGTGCCAGCAGCAGGACGGACTTGGATGGCTACACCTTC
CDR3: CASSRTDLDGYTF

size: -
D: -
V: TRBV6-5
J: TRBJ1-2
DNA: TGTGCCAGCAGTTACTCGTGGGGGCCTAACTATGGCTACACCTTC
CDR3: CASSYSWGPNYGYTF

size: -
D: -
V: TRBV11-2
J: TRBJ2-1
DNA: TGTGCCAGCAGCTTAAACCCGGGTCAGCTAAGCTCCTACAATGAGCAGTTCTTC
CDR3: CASSLNPGQLSSYNEQFF

size: -
D: -
V: TRBV4-1
J: TRBJ2-2
DNA: TGCGCCAGCAGCCAAAGACCGGATAACACCGGGGAGCTGTTTTTT
CDR3: CASSQRPDNTGELFF

size: -
D: TRBD1
V: TRBV10-3
J: TRBJ2-1
DNA: TGTGCCAAGGACAGGGTGAAGTTGGGTGAGCAGTTCTTC
CDR3: CAKDRVKLGEQFF

size: -
D: TRBD2
V: TRBV6-4
J: TRBJ2-1
DNA: TGTGCCAGCAGTGGACTAGCGGAGGCCCCCTACAATGAGCAGTTCTTC
CDR3: CASSGLAEAPYNEQFF

size: once
D: -
V: TRBV11-3
J: TRBJ2-1
DNA: TGTGCCAGCAGCCGGGGGTCTAGCTCCTACAATGAGCAGTTCTTC
CDR3: CASSRGSSSYNEQFF

size: -
D: -
V: TRBV11-1
J: TRBJ2-6
DNA: TGTGCCAGCAGCTTACCCCGGACAGCCAGCTCTGGGGCCAACGTCCTGACTTTC
CDR3: CASSLPRTASSGANVLTF

size: -
D: TRBD2
V: TRBV5-4
J: TRBJ2-2
DNA: TGTGCCAGCAGCCCTCTAGCGGGGGCGACCGGGGAGCTGTTTTTT
CDR3: CASSPLAGATGELFF

size: -
D: -
V: TRBV4-2
J: TRBJ2-5
DNA: TGTGCCAGCAGCCAAGTCACAGGGCTAAGCGGTGAGACCCAGTACTTC
CDR3: CASSQVTGLSGETQYF

size: -
D: -
V: TRBV13
J: TRBJ2-7
DNA: TGTGCCAGCAGGAGCTCCCTGAGCTCCTACGAGCAGTACTTC
CDR3: CASRSSLSSYEQYF

size: -
D: TRBD2
V: TRBV27
J: TRBJ2-7
DNA: TGTGCCAGCAGTTTCGGGGGGGAAATGCCCGAGCAGTACTTC
CDR3: CASSFGGEMPEQYF

size: -
D: TRBD1
V: TRBV25-1
J: TRBJ1-1
DNA: TGTGCCAGCTCTAACACAGGGGACACTGAAGCTTTCTTT
CDR3: CASSNTGDTEAFF

size: -
D: -
V: TRBV6-6
J: TRBJ2-1
DNA: TGTGCCAGCAGTTACTGGGCCAGGGGCAACAATGAGCAGTTCTTC
CDR3: CASSYWARGNNEQFF

size: -
D: -
V: TRBV6-1
J: TRBJ2-5
DNA: TGTGCCAGCAATCGACAGTTACAAGAGACCCAGTACTTC
CDR3: CASNRQLQETQYF

size: -
D: -
V: TRBV29-1
J: TRBJ2-7
DNA: TGCAGCGTTGCCCCTGCGAGCTCCTACGAGCAGTACTTC
CDR3: CSVAPASSYEQYF

size: -
D: -
V: TRBV7-2
J: TRBJ2-7
DNA: TGTGCCAGCAGCCCAGCTACAACCCCGGGAGTCCCCTACGAGCAGTACTTC
CDR3: CASSPATTPGVPYEQYF

size: -
D: -
V: TRBV4-3
J: TRBJ1-3
DNA: TGCGCCAGCAGCCAAGACACACAGAACTCTGGAAACACCATATATTTT
CDR3: CASSQDTQNSGNTIYF

size: -
D: TRBD2
V: TRBV7-9
J: TRBJ2-1
DNA: TGTGCCAGCAGCTTAGTCTCTAGCGGAGAGTACAATGAGCAGTTCTTC
CDR3: CASSLVSSGEYNEQFF

size: -
D: -
V: TRBV29-1
J: TRBJ2-3
DNA: TGCAGCGTTGTCCGGGGGACAAGCACAGATACGCAGTATTTT
CDR3: CSVVRGTSTDTQYF

size: -
D: -
V: TRBV11-2
J: TRBJ2-5
DNA: TGTGCCAGCAGCTTAGTAGGGGGGGCAGGGGGCGAGACCCAGTACTTC
CDR3: CASSLVGGAGGETQYF